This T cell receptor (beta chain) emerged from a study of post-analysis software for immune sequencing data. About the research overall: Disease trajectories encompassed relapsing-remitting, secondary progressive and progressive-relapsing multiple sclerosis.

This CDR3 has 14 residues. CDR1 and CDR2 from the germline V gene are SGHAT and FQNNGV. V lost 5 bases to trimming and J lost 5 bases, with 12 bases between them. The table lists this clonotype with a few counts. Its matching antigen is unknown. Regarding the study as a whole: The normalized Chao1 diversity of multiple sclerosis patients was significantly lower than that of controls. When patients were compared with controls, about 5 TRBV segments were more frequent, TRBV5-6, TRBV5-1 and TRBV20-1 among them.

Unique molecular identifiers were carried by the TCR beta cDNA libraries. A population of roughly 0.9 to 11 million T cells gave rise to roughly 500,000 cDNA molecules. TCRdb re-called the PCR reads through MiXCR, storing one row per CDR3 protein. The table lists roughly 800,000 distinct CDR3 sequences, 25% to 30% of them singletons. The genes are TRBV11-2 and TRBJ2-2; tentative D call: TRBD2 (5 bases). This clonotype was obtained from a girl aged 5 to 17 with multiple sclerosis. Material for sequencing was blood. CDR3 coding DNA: TGTGCCAGCAGCCATTTACGGGAAACCGGGGAGCTGTTTTTT. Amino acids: CASSHLRETGELFF.